This T cell receptor beta chain was profiled in a study of CD8 T cells in Susac syndrome. Germline CDR1 and CDR2: MDHEN and SYDVKM. The CDR3 covers 12 residues. Germline trimming cut 5 bases from V and 6 bases from J; bases unmatched to any gene: 4. With random hexamers, reverse transcription was performed on roughly 0.5 to 1 ug of RNA. Multiplex immunoSEQ PCR targeted 54 Vbeta and 13 Jbeta TCR beta segments. TCRdb ran MiXCR on the immunoSEQ multiplex PCR reads and lists one entry per CDR3 protein. The repertoire has approximately 270,000 distinct CDR3 sequences, roughly 93% of them found once; the top ten carry approximately 0.07%. CD8+ and CD4+ T cells circulating in blood were sequenced for TCR beta. Treatment-naive patients with stable or active relapsing-remitting disease were the multiple sclerosis controls. TEMRA cells were enriched by FACS, while CD8+ and CD4+ T cells were obtained through a negative isolation that was performed magnetically.

Sequencing input: CD4+ T cells from PBMCs. The rearrangement uses TRBV28 and TRBJ2-7, with 7 bases aligning to TRBD2. The clonotype comes from a human donor with multiple sclerosis. The CDR3 nucleotides are TGTGCCAGCAGTGGACTAGTCACCGAGCAGTACTTC. This codes for CASSGLVTEQYF.